The text below deals with one T cell receptor (beta chain). Its matching antigen is unknown. The data stem from a study of T cell repertoires in ileal Crohn's disease. CDR1 is SEHNR and CDR2 is FQNEAQ in the germline V gene (reference sequence). The CDR3 loop spans 16 amino acids. V was pared by 5 bases and J by 3 bases, with 17 bases between. Findings and limits, study-wide: All patients with clonality above 26.8% had endoscopic recurrence. High-frequency clones were more common in sorted CD8 than CD4 cells.

Included were adult ileal or ileocolonic Crohn's patients indicated for ileocolonic resection. Sequencing was performed with immunoSEQ multiplex PCR; in TCRdb, only in-frame clones are kept and a portion is missing. This sample carries thousands of clones, 70% to 85% of them seen once, and the ten largest clones take just under 3%. The sequencing sample was made of ileal tissue. The clonotype originates from an adult with Crohn's disease. The rearrangement links TRBV7-9 to TRBJ1-3, with unresolved D. The CDR3 here is CASSPTTAFIGNTIYF. The CDR3, as DNA: TGTGCCAGCAGCCCGACCACAGCTTTTATTGGAAACACCATATATTTT.